This TCR beta chain was captured in a study of spatial heterogeneity in lung cancer. Study-wide background: The average count in raw reads for each unique TCR and UMI combination exceeded 9.5 appearances.

General study findings and limits: Nonsynonymous mutations, ubiquitous and regional, were tracked respectively by counts of ubiquitous and regional expanded TCRs. One measure, the expanded intratumoral alpha and beta TCR count, tracked tumor mutation counts.

Time point of the sample: sample taken at primary tumor resection. From tumor, nontumor lung or frozen PBMC, whole RNA was taken unsorted for sequencing. This clonotype was detected many times. What it recognizes is unknown. This beta chain is an unintended read in a library built for alpha chains; its size means little. Trimming took 0 bases from V and 7 from J; bases not matched to a gene: 7. Germline lookup yields CDR1 SEHNR and CDR2 FQNEAQ (reference sequence). The CDR3 contains 16 residues. From the 5' RACE reads, TCRdb called clonotypes with MiXCR, one entry per CDR3 protein. The table has fewer than 15,000 distinct CDR3 sequences, about 6% seen once.

This material consisted of lung tumor tissue, taken at surgery. The sequence was collected from a female donor with early-stage non-small cell lung cancer. The chain couples TRBV7-9 to TRBJ1-2, with 11 bases that match TRBD1. The chain's CDR3 is CASSLAGTGGLVGYTF. The CDR3 bases are TGTGCCAGCAGCTTAGCGGGGACAGGGGGGCTCGTTGGCTACACCTTC.